One sample yielded the 12 T cell receptor beta chains listed below, sequenced in a study of neoadjuvant anti-PD-1 for oral cavity cancer. The method was immunoSEQ multiplex PCR; TCRdb's version includes in-frame clones alone and lacks a portion of them. The profile shows about 13,000 clones, roughly 71% of them singletons. Time point specified: after neoadjuvant nivolumab, at surgical resection. This specimen was PBMCs, taken after nivolumab (anti-PD-1) treatment. These receptors were collected from a person aged 40 to 85 with oral cavity squamous cell carcinoma.

The CDR3 loop reads CASSVESGQPQHF. The CDR3, as DNA: TGTGCCAGCAGCGTAGAAAGTGGACAGCCCCAGCATTTT. This rearrangement joins TRBV9 to TRBJ1-5; no firm D call. CDR1 and CDR2 from the germline V gene are SGDLS and YYNGEE. This CDR3 comprises 13 residues. Between the trimmed V and J ends, which lost 0 bases and 7 bases, there was a span of 8 bases.

The genes are TRBV11-3 and TRBJ2-7, with D perhaps assigned TRBD1 or TRBD2 (7 bases each). This CDR3 is 15 amino acids long. The V end lost 1 base, the J end lost 1 base, and 11 bases lay between the germline ends. Germline CDR1 SGHNT, CDR2 YENEEA. This CDR3 reads CASSLGQGGSYEQYF. CDR3 DNA: TGTGCCAGCAGCTTAGGACAGGGAGGGTCCTACGAGCAGTACTTC.

The V and J genes are TRBV5-4 and TRBJ2-2; 10 nucleotides match TRBD2. The CDR3 is made up of 17 amino acids. V shed 0 bases and J 4 bases; nucleotides not matched to a gene: 6. Germline V gives CDR1 SGHNT, CDR2 YYREEE (reference sequence). CDR3 DNA sequence: TGTGCCAGCAGCTTGGAGGCTAGCGGGAGTCGCACCGGGGAGCTGTTTTTT. Translation gives CASSLEASGSRTGELFF.

This chain uses TRBV25-1 with TRBJ2-3, with D perhaps being TRBD1 or TRBD2 (5 bases each). CDR1 is MGHDK and CDR2 is SYGVNS in the germline V gene. Trimming removed 7 bases at V and 11 bases at J, with 19 bases between. The CDR3 covers 13 residues. CDR3 region: CASTLGANAGQYF. The DNA for the CDR3 is TGTGCCAGCACCCTTGGGGCGAATGCGGGGCAGTATTTT.

This clone appeared a single time. Here the CDR3 reads CASSLGGYVHGEQYF. The CDR3 coding sequence is TGTGCCAGCAGCTTAGGGGGGTACGTGCACGGCGAGCAGTACTTC. The chain uses TRBV11-2 and TRBJ2-7, with D perhaps assigned TRBD1 or TRBD2 (5 bases each). This CDR3 is 15 amino acids long. V lost 1 base and J 6 bases, leaving 16 bases between the germline ends. Germline V gene lookup returns CDR1 SGHAT and CDR2 FQNNGV. Combining the CDR3 with reference TRBV11-2 and TRBJ2-7 gives the whole variable domain EAGVAQSPRYKIIEKRQSVAFWCNPISGHATLYWYQQILGQGPKLLIQFQNNGVVDDSQLPKDRFSAERLKGVDSTLKIQPAKLEDSAVYLCASSLGGYVHGEQYFGPGTRLTVT.

This clone was picked up one time. The V gene is TRBV5-1, the J gene TRBJ2-6; 8 nucleotides align to TRBD1. The germline gives CDR1 SGHRS, CDR2 YFSETQ. The CDR3 is made up of 16 amino acids. V trimming: 4 bases; J trimming: 3 bases; junction bases outside the gene matches: 6. CDR3 sequence: CASSDGQGGGANVLTF. The CDR3 nucleotides read TGCGCCAGCAGCGACGGACAGGGAGGTGGGGCCAACGTCCTGACTTTC.

The chain carries TRBV15 and TRBJ1-1; D is ambiguous. Germline V gives CDR1 LNHNV, CDR2 YYDKDF (reference sequence). CDR3 length equals 14 residues. Deletions cut 1 base from V and 1 base from J, with 7 bases between. The CDR3 bases are TGTGCCACCAGCAGAGCCTCGGGGAACACTGAAGCTTTCTTT. Translation: CATSRASGNTEAFF.

There are a few counts of this clone. The V and J genes are TRBV28 and TRBJ1-2; 9 nucleotides agree with TRBD1. CDR1 is MDHEN, CDR2 SYDVKM, per germline. The length of the CDR3 is 15 residues. V shed 3 bases, J shed 4 bases, and the junction held 6 bases outside the gene matches. The CDR3 sequence is CASSFRDREIYGYTF. The CDR3, as DNA: TGTGCCAGCAGTTTTAGGGACAGGGAGATCTATGGCTACACCTTC.

The chain links TRBV6-1 to TRBJ1-4; D remains unclear. There are 14 residues in the CDR3. Trimming cost V 7 bases and J 0 bases, with 9 bases left between them. Germline V gives CDR1 MNHNS, CDR2 SASEGT. The CDR3 sequence is CASTLSPTNEKLFF. The CDR3 nucleotides are TGTGCCAGCACCCTTAGCCCAACTAATGAAAAACTGTTTTTT.

The V gene is TRBV15, the J gene TRBJ2-7; 11 bases are a match to TRBD2. Germline V gives CDR1 LNHNV, CDR2 YYDKDF (reference sequence). Germline trimming cut 0 bases from V and 3 bases from J; bases unmatched to any gene: 4. The CDR3 contains 16 residues. CDR3 loop: CATSRDLGLADYEQYF. CDR3 in DNA: TGTGCCACCAGCAGAGATCTGGGACTAGCGGACTACGAGCAGTACTTC.

This clone was observed once. The chain uses TRBV5-8 and TRBJ2-4; D not certain. The germline gives CDR1 SGHTS, CDR2 YDEGEE. The CDR3 covers 15 residues. V was pared by 0 bases and J by 5 bases, with 12 bases between. The CDR3 spells CASSLALARQNIQYF. For the CDR3, the DNA is TGTGCCAGCAGCTTGGCCCTGGCTCGGCAAAACATTCAGTACTTC.

This chain connects TRBV5-1 to TRBJ2-1, with TRBD2 matching 7 bases. J was trimmed by 7 bases and V by 0 bases; bases with no gene match: 10. Germline V gene sequence: CDR1 SGHRS, CDR2 YFSETQ. This CDR3 comprises 16 residues. CDR3 DNA: TGCGCCAGCAGCTTGGAGGGTCTAGCGGCAAGGAATGAGCAGTTCTTC. Its protein product is CASSLEGLAARNEQFF. Based on the CDR3 plus reference TRBV5-1 and TRBJ2-1, the full variable domain is KAGVTQTPRYLIKTRGQQVTLSCSPISGHRSVSWYQQTPGQGLQFLFEYFSETQRNKGNFPGRFSGRQFSNSRSEMNVSTLELGDSALYLCASSLEGLAARNEQFFGPGTRLTVL.